These 22 T cell receptor beta chains came from one sample sequenced in a study of OX40 agonist ivuxolimab in advanced cancers. This table comes from immunoSEQ multiplex PCR, and its TCRdb copy is limited to in-frame clones, with some not included. The sample records nearly 80,000 clones, approximately 92% being singletons. The sample here was CD4+ or CD8+ T cells sorted from blood, taken in a trial of the OX40 agonist ivuxolimab. The receptors here all came from an adult with an advanced solid tumor such as melanoma, head and neck, liver or kidney cancer.

This chain connects TRBV6-1 to TRBJ2-1; no reliable D call. Per the germline V gene, CDR1 is MNHNS and CDR2 is SASEGT. The CDR3 has 13 amino acids. V was clipped by 6 bases and J by 8 bases, with 14 bases between them. CDR3 bases: TGTGCCAGCAGCGACCAGCCCTTCTATGAGCAGTTCTTC. The encoded protein is CASSDQPFYEQFF.

This clone was observed a single time. This chain links TRBV28 with TRBJ1-1; D is perhaps TRBD1 (6 bases). V was pared by 7 bases and J by 8 bases, with 14 bases between. CDR1 and CDR2 from the germline V gene are MDHEN and SYDVKM. This CDR3 has 12 residues. The CDR3 region has the DNA TGTGCCAGCACTACCCCGACAGGAGAAGCTTTCTTT. Amino acids: CASTTPTGEAFF.

The rearrangement uses TRBV12-5 and TRBJ2-6, with D possibly being TRBD1 or TRBD2 (5 bases each). There are 19 residues in the CDR3. Trimming cost V 0 bases and J 2 bases, with 17 bases left between them. From germline, CDR1 is LGHNT and CDR2 FRNRAP. The CDR3 sequence: CASGLVLNSGRAGANVLTF. CDR3 coding DNA: TGTGCTAGTGGTTTGGTACTCAATTCAGGGCGGGCTGGGGCCAACGTCCTGACTTTC.

This clone has more than one count but fewer than ten. This sequence joins TRBV7-9 and TRBJ1-5; 7 positions match TRBD1. The CDR3 has 13 amino acids. Trimming removed 3 bases from V and 5 bases from J; junction bases left unmatched: 1. CDR1 and CDR2 from the germline V gene are SEHNR and FQNEAQ (reference sequence). The CDR3 nucleotides read TGTGCCAGCAGCTTCGACAGGGATCAGCCCCAGCATTTT. This sequence encodes CASSFDRDQPQHF.

This chain links TRBV6-1 with TRBJ1-1; D is uncertain. Germline loops: CDR1 MNHNS, CDR2 SASEGT. The CDR3 covers 11 residues. V shed 11 bases and J shed 10 bases, with 17 bases lying between them. The CDR3 loop is CASIREVVAFF. CDR3 nucleotide sequence: TGTGCCTCAATCAGAGAGGTAGTAGCTTTCTTT.

A single count supports this clone. The rearrangement joins TRBV28 to TRBJ2-2; the D gene is possibly TRBD2 (6 bases). V was clipped by 10 bases and J by 7 bases, with 19 bases between them. This CDR3 spans 14 amino acids. Per germline, CDR1 MDHEN and CDR2 SYDVKM. CDR3 amino acids: CATYGGAPGGELFF. The CDR3 bases are TGTGCCACTTATGGAGGGGCCCCAGGCGGGGAGCTGTTTTTT.

This sequence joins TRBV27 and TRBJ1-5; TRBD1 aligns across 10 bases. The germline V gene has CDR1 MNHEY and CDR2 SMNVEV (reference sequence). The CDR3 spans 15 residues. After removal of 5 bases from V and 6 bases from J, the junction contained 7 bases not matched to a gene. The CDR3 DNA sequence: TGTGCCAGCAGTCCCTGGGACAGGGGAGGTCAGCCCCAGCATTTT. Amino acids: CASSPWDRGGQPQHF.

The chain carries TRBV6-1 and TRBJ1-5; no clear D. This CDR3 contains 14 residues. Per the germline V gene, CDR1 is MNHNS and CDR2 is SASEGT. V lost 2 bases to trimming and J lost 6 bases, with 11 bases between them. CDR3 in amino acids: CASSEMVTVQPQHF. Here the CDR3 DNA reads TGTGCCAGCAGTGAAATGGTGACGGTTCAGCCCCAGCATTTT.

V is TRBV28 and J is TRBJ1-1, with D possibly being TRBD1 (6 bases). CDR1 MDHEN and CDR2 SYDVKM come from the germline V gene. V shed 4 bases and J shed 0 bases, with 12 bases lying between them. CDR3 length: 15 residues. CDR3: CASSSGWDMNTEAFF. In DNA form, the CDR3 reads TGTGCCAGCAGTTCAGGGTGGGACATGAACACTGAAGCTTTCTTT.

The chain carries TRBV19 and TRBJ2-7; TRBD2 matches at 8 bases. The CDR3 covers 14 residues. The ends lost 1 base at V and 4 bases at J; junction bases unmatched: 3. The germline V gene has CDR1 LNHDA and CDR2 SQIVND (reference sequence). The CDR3 sequence is CASSIAGGKYEQYF. Written as DNA, the CDR3 is TGTGCCAGTAGTATAGCGGGAGGGAAGTACGAGCAGTACTTC.

This chain links TRBV5-1 with TRBJ1-1, with D perhaps TRBD1 (6 bases). The CDR3 consists of 15 residues. V dropped 0 bases and J dropped 4 bases, with 13 bases sitting between them. The V gene's germline CDR1 is SGHRS and CDR2 YFSETQ. Here the CDR3 reads CASSLETGWSTEAFF. In nucleotides, the CDR3 is TGCGCCAGCAGCTTGGAGACAGGCTGGAGCACTGAAGCTTTCTTT. The full variable domain, completed using reference TRBV5-1 and TRBJ1-1, is KAGVTQTPRYLIKTRGQQVTLSCSPISGHRSVSWYQQTPGQGLQFLFEYFSETQRNKGNFPGRFSGRQFSNSRSEMNVSTLELGDSALYLCASSLETGWSTEAFFGQGTRLTVV.

The V and J genes are TRBV11-2 and TRBJ1-2; TRBD1 agrees at 7 bases. The CDR3 is 13 residues long. The ends lost 5 bases at V and 8 bases at J; junction bases unmatched: 8. The germline CDR1 and CDR2 sequences are SGHAT and FQNNGV. CDR3 DNA sequence: TGTGCCAGCAGCCGTACAGGGGCATGGGGCTACACCTTC. It codes for CASSRTGAWGYTF.

This rearrangement joins TRBV30 to TRBJ2-1; unclear D gene. In germline, CDR1 is GTSNPN, CDR2 SVGIG (reference sequence). Trimming shortened V by 0 bases and J by 4 bases, and 10 bases separated the two germline ends. The CDR3 covers 14 residues. This CDR3 reads CAWSVGTLYNEQFF. The CDR3 DNA follows: TGTGCCTGGAGTGTTGGAACCCTATACAATGAGCAGTTCTTC.

This rearrangement joins TRBV7-9 to TRBJ2-7, with TRBD1 matching over 7 bases. The CDR3 contains 13 residues. Germline V lookup: CDR1 SEHNR, CDR2 FQNEAQ (reference sequence). The junction had 3 bases not matched to a gene; V was cut back by 3 bases and J by 4 bases. CDR3 amino acids: CASSFVTGYEQYF. CDR3 nucleotides: TGTGCCAGCAGCTTCGTGACAGGGTACGAGCAGTACTTC.

The chain combines TRBV30 with TRBJ2-1, with D possibly being TRBD1 (5 bases). Germline values: CDR1 GTSNPN, CDR2 SVGIG (reference sequence). This CDR3 has 12 amino acids. Trimming took off 2 bases at V and 7 bases at J, with 9 bases between the two ends. CDR3 region: CAWSMNRNEQFF. The CDR3 DNA reads TGTGCCTGGAGTATGAACAGGAATGAGCAGTTCTTC.

V is TRBV11-2 and J is TRBJ2-3; weak D call: TRBD1 (6 bases). Germline loops: CDR1 SGHAT, CDR2 FQNNGV. V lost 0 bases to trimming and J lost 2 bases, with 9 bases between them. The CDR3 runs to 15 residues. CDR3: CASSLDGGFTDTQYF. For the CDR3, the DNA is TGTGCCAGCAGCTTAGATGGGGGCTTCACAGATACGCAGTATTTT. The full variable domain, with the rest looked up from reference TRBV11-2 and TRBJ2-3, is EAGVAQSPRYKIIEKRQSVAFWCNPISGHATLYWYQQILGQGPKLLIQFQNNGVVDDSQLPKDRFSAERLKGVDSTLKIQPAKLEDSAVYLCASSLDGGFTDTQYFGPGTRLTVL.

This clone was counted once. This chain joins TRBV9 and TRBJ2-1; D unclear. Germline CDR1 reads SGDLS; CDR2 reads YYNGEE. The germline V and J ends were trimmed by 0 bases and 0 bases, with 7 bases remaining between them. This CDR3 has 15 amino acids. The CDR3 sequence: CASSVEASSYNEQFF. The CDR3 coding sequence is TGTGCCAGCAGCGTAGAAGCGAGCTCCTACAATGAGCAGTTCTTC.

This clone was seen a single time. V and J are TRBV11-3 and TRBJ2-3, with no clear D. Germline CDR1 is SGHNT and CDR2 is YENEEA. Trimming shortened V by 3 bases and J by 10 bases, and 11 bases separated the two germline ends. The CDR3 totals 12 residues. The CDR3, as DNA: TGTGCCAGCAGCTTCGACGGCCTATCGCAGTATTTT. Its protein is CASSFDGLSQYF.

This chain joins TRBV4-1 and TRBJ1-5; tentatively, D is TRBD1 (5 bases). The germline CDR1 and CDR2 sequences are MGHRA and YSYEKL. With 5 bases removed from V and 7 bases from J, the gap between germline ends came to 12 bases. The CDR3 consists of 13 residues. The CDR3 bases are TGCGCCAGCAGCGGGGGAGGGTTCCAGCCCCAGCATTTT. It yields the protein CASSGGGFQPQHF.

In DNA form, the CDR3 reads TGTGCCAGCAGCTTGGCATCACAGCCTGGAAACACCATATATTTT. This codes for CASSLASQPGNTIYF. V and J are TRBV5-4 and TRBJ1-3; unclear D gene. Looked up from germline, CDR1 is SGHNT and CDR2 is YYREEE (reference sequence). V was pared by 0 bases and J by 2 bases, with 9 bases between. This CDR3 is 15 amino acids long.

J is TRBJ1-6 and V is TRBV28; D is unclear. Per the germline V gene, CDR1 is MDHEN and CDR2 is SYDVKM. The germline V and J ends were trimmed by 4 bases and 10 bases, with 8 bases remaining between them. The CDR3 covers 12 residues. The CDR3 bases are TGTGCCAGCAGTTCCGGTGGCTCACCCCTCCACTTT. Protein product: CASSSGGSPLHF. The whole variable domain, filled in from reference TRBV28 and TRBJ1-6, reads DVKVTQSSRYLVKRTGEKVFLECVQDMDHENMFWYRQDPGLGLRLIYFSYDVKMKEKGDIPEGYSVSREKKERFSLILESASTNQTSMYLCASSSGGSPLHFGNGTRLTVT.

The CDR3 here is CASQDGPAAEQFF. The CDR3 coding sequence is TGTGCCAGCCAGGACGGCCCTGCGGCTGAGCAGTTCTTC. The chain combines TRBV2 with TRBJ2-1; no definite D call. The CDR3 contains 13 residues. V lost 8 bases and J 9 bases, leaving 17 bases between the germline ends. The germline gives CDR1 SNHLY, CDR2 FYNNEI.